This T cell receptor (beta chain) was observed in a study of T cells in Graves' hyperthyroidism and ophthalmopathy (dated by TCRdb to the late 2010s). Regarding the complete study: Peripheral blood samples were taken at the time of initial diagnosis, prior to any treatment. To identify distinguishing TCR V-J signatures, a discovery cohort of some 100 patients was used, comprising 43 with Graves' ophthalmopathy and some 57 with stable Graves' hyperthyroidism. Prospective prediction of ophthalmopathy was tested in an independent validation cohort consisting of some 20 hyperthyroidism patients and about 17 patients who later progressed to ophthalmopathy. The roughly 90 discovery patients were divided at random into training and test sets in a 7:3 ratio. Thyroid tissue and blood T-cell repertoires from six Graves' hyperthyroidism patients were also compared in the study. After sampling, hyperthyroidism patients received methimazole starting at 30 mg daily, and ophthalmopathy patients received high-dose intravenous methylprednisolone. The paper describes TCR Vbeta CDR3 sequencing of about 140 peripheral blood samples, made up of fewer than 50 ophthalmopathy patients, over 70 hyperthyroidism patients and about 17 progressor patients.

Ophthalmopathy patients had moderately to severely active disease, Clinical Activity Score of at least 3, NOSPECS grade of at least 4, and duration under 3 months. Exclusion was applied to patients with uncontrolled infections, other autoimmune diseases, pregnancy or lactation. Diagnoses relied on clinical symptoms, serum thyroxine and TRAb, thyroid ultrasound and orbital computed tomography. PBMCs were isolated from 8 to 10 ml of fresh peripheral blood by Ficoll-Paque density gradient centrifugation. Total RNA was extracted using Trizol reagent, and RNA quality was assessed on an Agilent 2100 Bioanalyzer. This clonotype was found many times. The antigen it recognizes is unknown. No much larger clonotype is one base removed from it; base qualities were not supplied. Paper-wide results and their limitations: In validation, progression to ophthalmopathy was predicted by the model with around 70% sensitivity and roughly 76% specificity, a median of around 5.9 months before onset. No statistical method was used to set the sample size in advance, and investigators knew the group allocation. Most expanded thyroid clonotypes (frequency above 0.001) were also detected in blood, suggesting blood repertoires may reflect thyroid immune responses. A 13 V-J signature model separated ophthalmopathy from stable hyperthyroidism, with around 88% sensitivity and 81.08% specificity in cross-validation and 80%/75% in testing.

The TCR beta CDR3 regions were amplified from RNA transcripts. The first round of RT-PCR for the TCR CDR3 was performed with the HTBI primer set and the Qiagen OneStep RT-PCR kit. Libraries were constructed in a second round of multiplex PCR, after which size selection and purification were performed. The libraries were sequenced on an Illumina HiSeq2000 using paired-end 100 bp reads. Per the source publication's procedure: SOAPnuke was used to process the raw data, throwing out any read that contained adapters or uncalled bases, had a mean Phred below 15, or lacked an exact constant-primer or identifier match. COPE v1.2.5 was used to merge the high-quality paired reads, and each unique nucleotide sequence was defined as a clonotype. Clonotypes were aligned to IMGT TRBV, TRBD and TRBJ reference segments using MiTCR v1.1. The analysis included only V-J combinations with a frequency above 0.0001, which together covered 99% to 99.2% of the repertoires. The TCS score was defined as the ratio of F50 (clonal expansion) to E x V (chaos), calculated using BLOSUM62-based TCRdist between CDR3 peptides within each V-J. Welch's t-statistics and random forest reduced around 550 V-J features to 10 to 15, which were used in a naive Bayes classifier (R e1071). TCRdb's own reprocessing of the public reads used fastp at Q25 and MiXCR and kept productive beta chains. For every CDR3 protein sequence, its rows merge into one entry that carries the most common genes and DNA. TCRdb's processing, not the authors', yielded these V and J calls. This sample holds 530,000 or so distinct CDR3 sequences; around a quarter were observed only once. The ten largest clones take up approximately 11% of the sample.

Counted from cysteine to phenylalanine, this CDR3 has 14 amino acids. Only CDR3 DNA remains: 42 bases, in frame from the first base. The germline ends are 14 bases apart after V is trimmed by 8 bases and J by 1 base. The germline V gene provides CDR1 SGHVS and CDR2 FQNEAQ. The clonotype was recovered from a woman under 40 with Graves' ophthalmopathy. The sequencing input was blood. The sequence joins TRBV7-8 to TRBJ1-2, with TRBD1 tentatively as D gene (5 bases match). The sequenced DNA: TGTGCCAGCGGCTCCAGACAGCGTAACTATGGCTACACCTTC. Its protein reads: CASGSRQRNYGYTF.